This T cell receptor beta chain emerged from a study of blood T cell repertoires in COVID-19. Study-wide background: Samples representing acute and convalescent COVID-19 were sourced from the United States, Italy and Spain. Nucleic acid was either cDNA or gDNA, and it came from T cells, B-cell-depleted T cells, or PBMCs.

Study processing details: Nucleated cell counts were estimated from reference gene primer amplification. The protocol was immunoSEQ multiplex PCR, while the TCRdb copy is restricted to in-frame clones and leaves out a portion. D and trimming come from the DNA, and the V and J calls and clone size come from that table. The data hold over 150,000 clones, with over 80% observed a single time. This TCR derives from a woman aged 55 to 70 with acute or convalescent COVID-19. Sequencing was done on a sample of peripheral blood.

The CDR3 DNA sequence: TGTGCCAGCAGTTACGGGGCTACCGGGGAGCTGTTTTTT. Its protein product is CASSYGATGELFF. The chain recombines TRBV6-5 with TRBJ2-2, with D possibly being TRBD1 (5 bases). The germline CDR1 and CDR2 sequences are MNHEY and SVGAGI. CDR3 length: 13 amino acids. Trimming took 2 bases from V and 5 from J, leaving 6 bases between them.